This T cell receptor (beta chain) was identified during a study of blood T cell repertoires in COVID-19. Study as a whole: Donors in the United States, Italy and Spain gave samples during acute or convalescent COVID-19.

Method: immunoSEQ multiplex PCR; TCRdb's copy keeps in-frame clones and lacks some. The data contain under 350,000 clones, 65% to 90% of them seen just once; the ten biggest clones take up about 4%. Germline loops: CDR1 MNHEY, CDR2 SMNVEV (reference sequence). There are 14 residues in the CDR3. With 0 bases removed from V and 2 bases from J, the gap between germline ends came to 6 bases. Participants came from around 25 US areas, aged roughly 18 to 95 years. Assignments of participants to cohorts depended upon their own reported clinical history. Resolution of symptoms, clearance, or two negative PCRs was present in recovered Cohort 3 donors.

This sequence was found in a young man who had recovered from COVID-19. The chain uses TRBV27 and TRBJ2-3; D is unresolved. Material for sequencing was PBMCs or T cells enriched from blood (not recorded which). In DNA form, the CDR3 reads TGTGCCAGCAGTTTATCCAGACACACAGATACGCAGTATTTT. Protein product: CASSLSRHTDTQYF.